Listed below are T cell receptor beta chains from one sample, sequenced in a study of T cell repertoires in aging, cancer and after chemotherapy. MiXCR, run by TCRdb on the multiplex PCR reads, gives a single entry per CDR3 protein. This repertoire shows 1,500 to 2,000 distinct CDR3 sequences, roughly 60% found once; its top ten account for just under 60%. Input material: blood. The receptors derive from a human donor with a solid tumor. CDR3s include the opening cysteine and the closing phenylalanine or tryptophan. Each record gives: D gene, J gene, V gene, clone size, CDR3 protein, CDR3 DNA. The D gene is left open where the match is weak. Not every row has a clone size; where given, it reads once, few, many or a size class.

>-|TRBJ2-7|TRBV10-3|-
CAISGQGGRYEQYF
TGTGCCATCAGTGGGCAGGGAGGCCGCTACGAGCAGTACTTC
>TRBD2|TRBJ2-3|TRBV5-1|once
CASSLGTSGRGDTQYF
TGCGCCAGCAGCTTGGGAACTAGCGGGAGAGGAGATACGCAGTATTTT
>-|TRBJ1-2|TRBV19|-
CASTASRTSNYGYTF
TGTGCCAGTACCGCAAGCAGGACGAGTAACTATGGCTACACCTTC
>TRBD1|TRBJ1-1|TRBV11-2|-
CASSWGQMNTEAFF
TGTGCCAGCAGCTGGGGACAGATGAACACTGAAGCTTTCTTT
>TRBD1|TRBJ2-5|TRBV29-1|-
CSVATGEETQYF
TGCAGCGTTGCCACAGGGGAGGAGACCCAGTACTTC
>-|TRBJ1-6|TRBV6-5|-
CASSYRQTNSPLHF
TGTGCCAGCAGTTACAGACAGACTAATTCACCCCTCCACTTT
>-|TRBJ2-7|TRBV6-2/TRBV6-3|-
CASSADRITYEQYF
TGTGCCAGCTCAGCTGACCGGATCACCTACGAGCAGTACTTC
>-|TRBJ2-7|TRBV20-1|-
CSADRESGDEQYF
TGCAGTGCTGATAGGGAGTCTGGGGACGAGCAGTACTTC
>-|TRBJ1-1|TRBV7-2|few
CASSFLRRNTEAFF
TGTGCCAGCAGCTTTCTTCGCAGGAACACTGAAGCTTTCTTT
>-|TRBJ1-2|TRBV15|-
CATSPDFGAYYGYTF
TGTGCCACCAGCCCTGACTTTGGGGCGTACTATGGCTACACCTTC
>TRBD1|TRBJ2-7|TRBV5-5|-
CASRWDRGRNEQYF
TGTGCCAGCAGATGGGACAGGGGCAGGAACGAGCAGTACTTC
>-|TRBJ1-2|TRBV27|-
CASSPDPYGYTF
TGTGCCAGCAGCCCTGACCCCTATGGCTACACCTTC
>TRBD2|TRBJ2-2|TRBV6-5|-
CASSYYSGANTGELFF
TGTGCCAGCAGTTACTACAGCGGGGCGAACACCGGGGAGCTGTTTTTT
>-|TRBJ2-7|TRBV7-2|-
CASSLYDEQYF
TGTGCCAGCAGCTTATATGACGAGCAGTACTTC
>-|TRBJ1-5|TRBV19|-
CASSTGRSNQPQHF
TGTGCCAGTAGTACGGGACGGAGCAATCAGCCCCAGCATTTT
>-|TRBJ1-2|TRBV29-1|few
CSVEIYQGYGYTF
TGCAGCGTTGAAATATACCAAGGCTATGGCTACACCTTC
>-|TRBJ2-3|TRBV7-2|-
CASSLVELSF
TGTGCCAGCAGCTTAGTAGAACTCTCTTTC
>TRBD2|TRBJ2-7|TRBV20-1|-
CSAQKGLGGGRMFGEQYF
TGCAGTGCCCAGAAGGGGCTTGGAGGCGGGAGGATGTTCGGCGAGCAGTACTTC